The rows below give T cell receptor beta chains drawn from one sample of a study of T-cell reconstitution after alpha-beta-depleted transplantation in children. TCRdb analysed the PCR reads with MiXCR anew, one entry per CDR3 protein. The sample yields more than 550,000 distinct CDR3 sequences, over 9.5% seen once. The sequenced sample was PBMCs from the stem cell graft donor, obtained from the stem cell graft. Receptors originate from a human donor who donated a stem cell graft to a child with acute myeloid leukemia. CDR3s include the opening cysteine and the closing phenylalanine or tryptophan. The D gene is left open where the match is weak. Clone size is shown for a subset of rows, as once, few, many or a class of expanded clone.

CDR3 | DNA | size | J | D | V
CASSGMGTGAGYTF | TGTGCCAGCAGTGGCATGGGGACAGGGGCCGGCTACACCTTC | - | TRBJ1-2 | TRBD1 | TRBV12-3/TRBV12-4
CASSLDIYGYTF | TGCGCCAGCAGCTTGGATATCTATGGCTACACCTTC | few | TRBJ1-2 | - | TRBV5-1
CASSSGQGLGRNTEAFF | TGTGCCAGCAGCTCCGGACAGGGGTTGGGCCGGAACACTGAAGCTTTCTTT | few | TRBJ1-1 | TRBD1 | TRBV11-3
CASSFGVSSYNEQFF | TGTGCCAGCAGCTTTGGGGTTAGCTCCTACAATGAGCAGTTCTTC | many | TRBJ2-1 | - | TRBV7-8
CASREGGPHNEQFF | TGTGCCAGCAGGGAGGGGGGACCACACAATGAGCAGTTCTTC | many | TRBJ2-1 | - | TRBV7-2
CSARSGLINIQYF | TGCAGTGCTCGATCGGGACTCATTAACATTCAGTACTTC | many | TRBJ2-4 | - | TRBV20-1
CASSPLKGPNTEAFF | TGTGCCAGCTCACCTTTGAAGGGGCCCAACACTGAAGCTTTCTTT | many | TRBJ1-1 | - | TRBV18
CASSQTTGEGTEAFF | TGTGCCAGCAGCCAAACGACAGGGGAAGGCACTGAAGCTTTCTTT | few | TRBJ1-1 | TRBD1 | TRBV7-9
CASSQGARYEQYF | TGTGCCAGCAGCCAGGGGGCGCGTTACGAGCAGTACTTC | few | TRBJ2-7 | - | TRBV3-1
CASSLGDSFYEQYF | TGCGCCAGCAGCTTGGGGGACAGTTTCTACGAGCAGTACTTC | many | TRBJ2-7 | TRBD1 | TRBV5-1
CSARGTASSIYGYTF | TGCAGTGCTAGGGGGACAGCCTCTTCCATTTATGGCTACACCTTC | few | TRBJ1-2 | TRBD1 | TRBV20-1
CASSTRDHSYEQYF | TGTGCCAGCAGTACTCGGGACCACTCCTACGAGCAGTACTTC | - | TRBJ2-7 | - | TRBV27
CASSLTGEVETQYF | TGCGCCAGCAGCTTGACAGGGGAGGTAGAGACCCAGTACTTC | many | TRBJ2-5 | - | TRBV5-1
CASSLEGANNQPQHF | TGTGCCAGCAGTTTAGAAGGGGCTAACAATCAGCCCCAGCATTTT | - | TRBJ1-5 | - | TRBV28
CASSLDGSPPETQYF | TGTGCCAGCAGCTTAGACGGCTCGCCTCCAGAGACCCAGTACTTC | few | TRBJ2-5 | - | TRBV7-2
CASSPGLAGAFTGELFF | TGTGCCAGCAGCCCGGGACTAGCGGGAGCGTTCACCGGGGAGCTGTTTTTT | few | TRBJ2-2 | TRBD2 | TRBV7-2
CASSSAPKVLLGGYTF | TGTGCCAGCAGTTCGGCCCCGAAGGTCCTGCTTGGGGGCTACACCTTC | many | TRBJ1-2 | - | TRBV27
CSARDAVTLAKNIQYF | TGCAGTGCTAGAGATGCAGTCACCCTAGCCAAAAACATTCAGTACTTC | many | TRBJ2-4 | - | TRBV20-1
CSANRDRDNQPQHF | TGCAGTGCTAACCGGGACAGGGATAATCAGCCCCAGCATTTT | - | TRBJ1-5 | TRBD1 | TRBV20-1
CASTQVASRSSYEQYF | TGTGCCAGCACACAAGTGGCAAGTCGAAGCTCCTACGAGCAGTACTTC | few | TRBJ2-7 | - | TRBV6-5
CASSLKFKGLASPPAYNEQFF | TGTGCCAGCAGCTTAAAATTTAAGGGACTAGCGAGTCCCCCGGCCTACAATGAGCAGTTCTTC | - | TRBJ2-1 | TRBD2 | TRBV7-3
CAWSVRGASEQFF | TGTGCCTGGAGTGTACGGGGGGCAAGTGAGCAGTTCTTC | many | TRBJ2-1 | - | TRBV30
CASSPRPGYEQYF | TGCGCCAGCAGCCCACGCCCGGGCTACGAGCAGTACTTC | - | TRBJ2-7 | - | TRBV4-3
CASSMSGRMTDTQYF | TGTGCCAGCAGTATGAGCGGGAGAATGACAGATACGCAGTATTTT | few | TRBJ2-3 | TRBD2 | TRBV12-3/TRBV12-4
CASSGGRDIQYF | TGTGCCAGTTCAGGGGGTCGGGACATTCAGTACTTC | few | TRBJ2-4 | TRBD1 | TRBV12-3/TRBV12-4
CASSQAPTGTSGNTIYF | TGCGCCAGCAGCCAAGCTCCAACCGGGACCTCTGGAAACACCATATATTTT | - | TRBJ1-3 | - | TRBV4-1
CASSSSLPLDQPQHF | TGTGCCAGCAGCTCCAGCTTGCCCTTGGATCAGCCCCAGCATTTT | - | TRBJ1-5 | - | TRBV7-8
CASSPRGPSNYGYTF | TGTGCCAGCAGTCCCAGGGGGCCGTCTAACTATGGCTACACCTTC | - | TRBJ1-2 | TRBD1 | TRBV6-4
CASSSREGYTEAFF | TGCGCCAGCAGCTCCAGGGAAGGATACACTGAAGCTTTCTTT | many | TRBJ1-1 | - | TRBV5-1
CASTDRGVGETQYF | TGTGCCAGCACCGACAGGGGGGTAGGAGAGACCCAGTACTTC | few | TRBJ2-5 | TRBD1 | TRBV12-3/TRBV12-4
CASSGPLAQHF | TGTGCCAGCAGTGGCCCCTTGGCCCAGCATTTT | - | TRBJ1-5 | - | TRBV2
CASSLREASPLHF | TGTGCCAGCAGTTTAAGGGAGGCTTCACCCCTCCACTTT | - | TRBJ1-6 | - | TRBV27
CASSQDGTSPAF | TGTGCCAGCAGCCAAGATGGGACTAGCCCAGCTTTC | few | TRBJ2-1 | TRBD2 | TRBV3-1
CASSDGTGSYNEQFF | TGCGCCAGCAGCGACGGGACAGGGTCTTACAATGAGCAGTTCTTC | few | TRBJ2-1 | TRBD1 | TRBV5-1
CASSYMGQKNNEQFF | TGTGCCAGCAGTTATATGGGACAGAAGAACAATGAGCAGTTCTTC | - | TRBJ2-1 | TRBD1 | TRBV6-2/TRBV6-3
CASSEAELFTDTQYF | TGTGCCAGCAGTGAAGCGGAGCTCTTCACAGATACGCAGTATTTT | - | TRBJ2-3 | - | TRBV2
CASSLALGPDYGYTF | TGCGCCAGCAGCTTGGCCCTGGGGCCGGACTATGGCTACACCTTC | few | TRBJ1-2 | - | TRBV5-1
CASSLDRVRGYTF | TGTGCCAGCAGTCTGGACAGGGTGAGGGGCTACACCTTC | - | TRBJ1-2 | TRBD1 | TRBV12-3/TRBV12-4
CASSLLAGGTGGLFF | TGTGCCAGCAGTCTCCTAGCGGGAGGCACCGGGGGGCTGTTTTTT | - | TRBJ2-2 | TRBD2 | TRBV28
CSARDRLLEKLFF | TGCAGTGCTAGAGATCGGCTGTTAGAAAAACTGTTTTTT | - | TRBJ1-4 | - | TRBV20-1
CATSRDPGRDEQYF | TGTGCCACCAGCAGAGATCCGGGGAGGGACGAGCAGTACTTC | few | TRBJ2-7 | TRBD2 | TRBV15
CASSSTDRGPSTEAFF | TGTGCCAGCAGCAGTACCGACAGGGGGCCGAGCACTGAAGCTTTCTTT | few | TRBJ1-1 | TRBD1 | TRBV6-1
CASSLSGGEVRETQYF | TGTGCCAGCAGCCTGAGTGGAGGGGAAGTGAGAGAGACCCAGTACTTC | - | TRBJ2-5 | - | TRBV28
CSAREGVTGELFF | TGCAGTGCTAGGGAGGGGGTGACCGGGGAGCTGTTTTTT | many | TRBJ2-2 | - | TRBV20-1
CASSLNSRNEQFF | TGTGCCAGCAGCTTAAACTCGCGTAATGAGCAGTTCTTC | many | TRBJ2-1 | - | TRBV7-2
CASSQDPGQGARGYTF | TGTGCCAGCAGCCAAGATCCGGGACAGGGGGCTCGAGGCTACACCTTC | many | TRBJ1-2 | TRBD1 | TRBV4-2
CSARGRTALNTEAFF | TGCAGTGCTAGGGGAAGGACAGCCTTGAACACTGAAGCTTTCTTT | few | TRBJ1-1 | - | TRBV20-1
CASSQRTNANTGELFF | TGTGCCAGCAGCCAAAGGACTAACGCGAACACCGGGGAGCTGTTTTTT | few | TRBJ2-2 | - | TRBV7-2
CSARDEDGSSNEQFF | TGCAGTGCTAGAGATGAGGACGGGAGTTCGAATGAGCAGTTCTTC | - | TRBJ2-1 | - | TRBV20-1
CSAGTGVNEQYF | TGCAGCGCCGGGACAGGGGTAAACGAGCAGTACTTC | many | TRBJ2-7 | TRBD1 | TRBV29-1
CASSLVPGQGRPVAPQHF | TGTGCCAGCAGCTTAGTCCCGGGACAGGGGAGGCCGGTGGCGCCCCAGCATTTT | few | TRBJ1-5 | TRBD1 | TRBV11-3
CASSFGTGYTDTQYF | TGTGCCAGCAGCTTTGGGACAGGGTATACAGATACGCAGTATTTT | - | TRBJ2-3 | TRBD1 | TRBV7-9
CASKSLGVEDVAKTWNEQFF | TGTGCCAGCAAGAGCTTAGGGGTGGAGGACGTGGCCAAAACCTGGAATGAGCAGTTCTTC | - | TRBJ2-1 | - | TRBV27
CASSLTSGRAVVEQFF | TGCGCCAGCAGCCTAACTAGCGGGAGGGCCGTGGTTGAGCAGTTCTTC | - | TRBJ2-1 | TRBD2 | TRBV4-3
CSAQILRAGKGYNEQFF | TGCAGTGCTCAAATCCTTCGGGCGGGAAAGGGCTACAATGAGCAGTTCTTC | few | TRBJ2-1 | - | TRBV20-1